This TCR beta chain comes out of a study of blood T cell repertoires in COVID-19. Study context: Sample material is recorded as cDNA or gDNA derived from T cells, B-cell-depleted T cells, or PBMCs.

Profiled with immunoSEQ multiplex PCR; TCRdb holds only in-frame clones, not every one. The sample gives approximately 150,000 clones, more than 65% of which show up once; about 11% is in the top ten. Of note for this clone: The same CDR3 arises from other DNA sequences in this sample as well.

This CDR3 comprises 14 residues. The germline V gene has CDR1 SGHRS and CDR2 YFSETQ. V lost 0 bases and J 4 bases, leaving 10 bases between the germline ends. Sequencing used peripheral blood. This TCR came from a man between 65 and 80 years old with active or convalescent COVID-19. The V gene is TRBV5-1, the J gene TRBJ1-2; the D is unclear. The CDR3 bases are TGCGCCAGCAGCTTGGCCCCCACTGGCTATGGCTACACCTTC. Its translation: CASSLAPTGYGYTF.